This T cell receptor beta chain is drawn from a study of blood T cell repertoires in COVID-19. Assay used: immunoSEQ multiplex PCR; TCRdb lists only in-frame clones, some missing. The sample lists approximately 200,000 clones, about 83% seen once, with roughly 8.7% in the top ten. The TCR comes from a woman in her 30s who had recovered from COVID-19. Input material: PBMCs or T cells enriched from blood (not recorded which).

For the CDR3, the DNA is TGTGCCAGCAGTTTACTGGGCCCACTCGGCGAAAAACTGTTTTTT. Encoded protein: CASSLLGPLGEKLFF. V gene TRBV28 combines with J gene TRBJ1-4; D uncertain. The V end was cut by 2 bases, the J end by 8 bases, with 15 bases between. Per the germline V gene, CDR1 is MDHEN and CDR2 is SYDVKM. The CDR3 runs 15 residues.